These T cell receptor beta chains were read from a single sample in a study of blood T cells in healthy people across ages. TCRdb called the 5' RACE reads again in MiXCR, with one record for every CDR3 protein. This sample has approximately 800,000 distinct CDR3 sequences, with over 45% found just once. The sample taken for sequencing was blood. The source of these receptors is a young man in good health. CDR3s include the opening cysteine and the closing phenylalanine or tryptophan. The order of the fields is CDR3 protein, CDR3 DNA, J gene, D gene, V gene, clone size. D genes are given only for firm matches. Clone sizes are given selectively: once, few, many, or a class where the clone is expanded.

CDR3aa: CASRPISYTEAFF
CDR3nt: TGTGCCAGCCGACCCATAAGCTACACTGAAGCTTTCTTT
j_gene: TRBJ1-1
d_gene: NA
v_gene: TRBV6-5
abundance: NA

CDR3aa: CASSLIGGGDGYTF
CDR3nt: TGTGCCAGCAGTTTAATAGGGGGCGGGGATGGCTACACCTTC
j_gene: TRBJ1-2
d_gene: TRBD1
v_gene: TRBV27
abundance: once

CDR3aa: CAWSVRGIITEAFF
CDR3nt: TGTGCCTGGAGTGTACGGGGCATTATCACTGAAGCTTTCTTT
j_gene: TRBJ1-1
d_gene: NA
v_gene: TRBV30
abundance: NA

CDR3aa: CSAREGRYRGEAFF
CDR3nt: TGCAGTGCTAGAGAAGGACGGTACCGAGGTGAAGCTTTCTTT
j_gene: TRBJ1-1
d_gene: NA
v_gene: TRBV20-1
abundance: NA

CDR3aa: CASSPGGSSNEQFF
CDR3nt: TGTGCCAGCAGCCCTGGGGGGAGTTCGAATGAGCAGTTCTTC
j_gene: TRBJ2-1
d_gene: NA
v_gene: TRBV7-8
abundance: few

CDR3aa: CSAGTSGTTDTQYF
CDR3nt: TGCAGTGCTGGGACTAGCGGGACCACAGATACGCAGTATTTT
j_gene: TRBJ2-3
d_gene: TRBD2
v_gene: TRBV20-1
abundance: few

CDR3aa: CASSQSERRTPLHF
CDR3nt: TGTGCCAGCAGCCAATCTGAGAGGAGAACACCCCTCCACTTT
j_gene: TRBJ1-6
d_gene: NA
v_gene: TRBV3-1
abundance: NA

CDR3aa: CASSSFRQAQETQYF
CDR3nt: TGTGCCAGCAGTAGTTTCAGACAGGCACAAGAGACCCAGTACTTC
j_gene: TRBJ2-5
d_gene: NA
v_gene: TRBV6-6
abundance: NA

CDR3aa: CASSPGFYEQFF
CDR3nt: TGTGCCAGCAGCCCGGGGTTTTATGAGCAGTTCTTC
j_gene: TRBJ2-1
d_gene: NA
v_gene: TRBV7-2
abundance: NA

CDR3aa: CASRTSGSLYEQYF
CDR3nt: TGTGCCAGCAGAACTAGCGGGAGTCTTTACGAGCAGTACTTC
j_gene: TRBJ2-7
d_gene: TRBD2
v_gene: TRBV28
abundance: NA

CDR3aa: CASSLSGGVGGELFF
CDR3nt: TGTGCCAGCAGCTTAAGTGGGGGAGTTGGCGGGGAGCTGTTTTTT
j_gene: TRBJ2-2
d_gene: NA
v_gene: TRBV7-3
abundance: NA

CDR3aa: CASSQEFGYTEAFF
CDR3nt: TGTGCCAGCAGCCAAGAATTTGGTTACACTGAAGCTTTCTTT
j_gene: TRBJ1-1
d_gene: NA
v_gene: TRBV14
abundance: NA

CDR3aa: CSATLAGHLYSNQPQHF
CDR3nt: TGCAGTGCTACCTTAGCGGGACACTTATATAGCAATCAGCCCCAGCATTTT
j_gene: TRBJ1-5
d_gene: NA
v_gene: TRBV20-1
abundance: NA

CDR3aa: CASSYDGLDNPYNEQFF
CDR3nt: TGTGCCAGCAGTTACGACGGGTTAGATAACCCCTACAATGAGCAGTTCTTC
j_gene: TRBJ2-1
d_gene: NA
v_gene: TRBV6-2/TRBV6-3
abundance: NA

CDR3aa: CASSLALAGGTGELFF
CDR3nt: TGCGCCAGCAGCTTGGCGCTAGCGGGGGGCACCGGGGAGCTGTTTTTT
j_gene: TRBJ2-2
d_gene: TRBD2
v_gene: TRBV5-1
abundance: NA

CDR3aa: CASSLNRDTAWYGYTF
CDR3nt: TGTGCCAGCAGCCTCAACCGGGACACTGCATGGTATGGCTACACCTTC
j_gene: TRBJ1-2
d_gene: NA
v_gene: TRBV7-2
abundance: many

CDR3aa: CASSQQDRGGEQYF
CDR3nt: TGCGCCAGCAGCCAACAGGACAGAGGAGGCGAGCAGTACTTC
j_gene: TRBJ2-7
d_gene: NA
v_gene: TRBV4-3
abundance: few

CDR3aa: CASSSTGGRGRAFYTDTQYF
CDR3nt: TGTGCCAGCAGCTCAACCGGGGGTCGCGGGAGGGCCTTTTACACAGATACGCAGTATTTT
j_gene: TRBJ2-3
d_gene: TRBD2
v_gene: TRBV7-2
abundance: NA

CDR3aa: CASSLSVGRTYEQYF
CDR3nt: TGTGCCAGCAGTTTATCGGTTGGCAGAACCTACGAGCAGTACTTC
j_gene: TRBJ2-7
d_gene: NA
v_gene: TRBV27
abundance: few

CDR3aa: CASSHINGELFF
CDR3nt: TGCGCCAGCAGCCACATTAACGGGGAGCTGTTTTTT
j_gene: TRBJ2-2
d_gene: NA
v_gene: TRBV4-1
abundance: NA

CDR3aa: CASSPAGTGRNNEQFF
CDR3nt: TGCGCCAGCAGCCCGGCCGGGACAGGGCGGAACAATGAGCAGTTCTTC
j_gene: TRBJ2-1
d_gene: TRBD1
v_gene: TRBV4-1
abundance: NA

CDR3aa: CASRGIGYNEQFF
CDR3nt: TGTGCCAGCAGGGGGATAGGCTACAATGAGCAGTTCTTC
j_gene: TRBJ2-1
d_gene: NA
v_gene: TRBV27
abundance: NA

CDR3aa: CATSDLYPGTGTDQETQYF
CDR3nt: TGTGCCACCAGTGATTTGTATCCCGGGACAGGGACGGATCAAGAGACCCAGTACTTC
j_gene: TRBJ2-5
d_gene: TRBD1
v_gene: TRBV24-1
abundance: NA

CDR3aa: CASSRTSGGSDTQYF
CDR3nt: TGTGCCAGCAGTCGGACTAGCGGGGGTTCAGATACGCAGTATTTT
j_gene: TRBJ2-3
d_gene: TRBD2
v_gene: TRBV12-3/TRBV12-4
abundance: few

CDR3aa: CSVEGTTDNEQYF
CDR3nt: TGCAGCGTTGAAGGGACTACCGACAATGAGCAGTACTTC
j_gene: TRBJ2-7
d_gene: NA
v_gene: TRBV29-1
abundance: NA

CDR3aa: CASSFPPGQGDYGYTF
CDR3nt: TGTGCCAGCAGTTTCCCCCCGGGACAGGGCGACTATGGCTACACCTTC
j_gene: TRBJ1-2
d_gene: TRBD1
v_gene: TRBV28
abundance: NA

CDR3aa: CASSQDGPTTYNEQFF
CDR3nt: TGTGCCAGCAGCCAAGACGGACCCACCACCTACAATGAGCAGTTCTTC
j_gene: TRBJ2-1
d_gene: NA
v_gene: TRBV3-1
abundance: NA

CDR3aa: CASLYGDSHGYTF
CDR3nt: TGTGCCAGCCTATATGGGGACAGTCATGGCTACACCTTC
j_gene: TRBJ1-2
d_gene: TRBD1
v_gene: TRBV6-1
abundance: NA

CDR3aa: CATSDHIDTQYF
CDR3nt: TGTGCCACCAGTGACCACATAGATACGCAGTATTTT
j_gene: TRBJ2-3
d_gene: NA
v_gene: TRBV24-1
abundance: NA

CDR3aa: CASSFNYLTTDTQYF
CDR3nt: TGTGCCAGCAGTTTCAACTACTTGACAACAGATACGCAGTATTTT
j_gene: TRBJ2-3
d_gene: NA
v_gene: TRBV7-2
abundance: NA

CDR3aa: CASSYSSTSGRGEQFF
CDR3nt: TGTGCCAGCAGTTACTCGTCCACTAGCGGGAGGGGTGAGCAGTTCTTC
j_gene: TRBJ2-1
d_gene: TRBD2
v_gene: TRBV6-6
abundance: NA

CDR3aa: CAIRAGRQETQYF
CDR3nt: TGTGCCATCAGGGCGGGACGGCAAGAGACCCAGTACTTC
j_gene: TRBJ2-5
d_gene: NA
v_gene: TRBV10-3
abundance: NA

CDR3aa: CASKHPGGGYGYTF
CDR3nt: TGTGCCAGCAAGCATCCCGGGGGAGGTTATGGCTACACCTTC
j_gene: TRBJ1-2
d_gene: NA
v_gene: TRBV12-3/TRBV12-4
abundance: NA

CDR3aa: CASSTTSTETQYF
CDR3nt: TGTGCCAGCAGTACGACTAGTACCGAGACCCAGTACTTC
j_gene: TRBJ2-5
d_gene: NA
v_gene: TRBV12-3/TRBV12-4
abundance: NA

CDR3aa: CATKKTAVLSPSGANVLTF
CDR3nt: TGTGCCACGAAAAAAACGGCGGTCTTGTCCCCCTCTGGGGCCAACGTCCTGACTTTC
j_gene: TRBJ2-6
d_gene: NA
v_gene: TRBV2
abundance: NA

CDR3aa: CASTHHSGSDYEQYF
CDR3nt: TGTGCCAGCACCCACCATAGCGGGAGCGACTACGAGCAGTACTTC
j_gene: TRBJ2-7
d_gene: TRBD2
v_gene: TRBV27
abundance: few

CDR3aa: CASSLISSQKNYGYTF
CDR3nt: TGTGCCAGCAGCTTGATTTCATCACAGAAGAACTATGGCTACACCTTC
j_gene: TRBJ1-2
d_gene: NA
v_gene: TRBV13
abundance: NA

CDR3aa: CSATRTGQGNEQFF
CDR3nt: TGCAGTGCTACGAGGACAGGGCAGGGCAATGAGCAGTTCTTC
j_gene: TRBJ2-1
d_gene: TRBD1
v_gene: TRBV20-1
abundance: NA

CDR3aa: CASKRGNTGGSDTQYF
CDR3nt: TGTGCCAGCAAGAGGGGAAACACCGGGGGCTCAGATACGCAGTATTTT
j_gene: TRBJ2-3
d_gene: NA
v_gene: TRBV27
abundance: NA

CDR3aa: CASSEWGGDEKLFF
CDR3nt: TGCGCCAGCAGTGAGTGGGGGGGTGATGAAAAACTGTTTTTT
j_gene: TRBJ1-4
d_gene: NA
v_gene: TRBV10-2
abundance: NA

CDR3aa: CASSEDPPATQYF
CDR3nt: TGTGCCAGCAGCGAGGACCCCCCCGCGACCCAGTACTTC
j_gene: TRBJ2-5
d_gene: NA
v_gene: TRBV9
abundance: few

CDR3aa: CASSYSGQLSGNTIYF
CDR3nt: TGTGCCAGCAGTTACTCTGGACAACTCTCTGGAAACACCATATATTTT
j_gene: TRBJ1-3
d_gene: NA
v_gene: TRBV6-6
abundance: NA

CDR3aa: CASSLVGGNGETQYF
CDR3nt: TGTGCCAGCAGCTTAGTTGGAGGGAATGGGGAGACCCAGTACTTC
j_gene: TRBJ2-5
d_gene: NA
v_gene: TRBV7-2
abundance: once

CDR3aa: CASSRLGNPFTDTQYF
CDR3nt: TGTGCCAGCAGCCGCCTTGGGAACCCATTCACAGATACGCAGTATTTT
j_gene: TRBJ2-3
d_gene: NA
v_gene: TRBV9
abundance: few

CDR3aa: CASNPGRGETQYF
CDR3nt: TGTGCCAGCAACCCGGGACGGGGAGAGACCCAGTACTTC
j_gene: TRBJ2-5
d_gene: NA
v_gene: TRBV27
abundance: few

CDR3aa: CASSQELPAGNEQFF
CDR3nt: TGCGCCAGCAGCCAAGAGTTGCCAGCGGGTAATGAGCAGTTCTTC
j_gene: TRBJ2-1
d_gene: NA
v_gene: TRBV4-3
abundance: NA

CDR3aa: CASSTRGRQETQYF
CDR3nt: TGCGCCAGCTCAACCAGGGGAAGGCAAGAGACCCAGTACTTC
j_gene: TRBJ2-5
d_gene: NA
v_gene: TRBV5-1
abundance: few

CDR3aa: CATSRDLGSYEQYF
CDR3nt: TGTGCCACCAGCAGAGATCTCGGGAGCTACGAGCAGTACTTC
j_gene: TRBJ2-7
d_gene: NA
v_gene: TRBV15
abundance: once